This T cell receptor (beta chain) was identified in a study of neurological immune-mediated disorders. Broader study findings: When the repertoires were grouped phylogenetically, those of 18 of the 34 multiple sclerosis patients came together in a single cluster of related CDR3 sequences, which points to a possible repertoire-level signature.

The method for making cDNA was 5'RACE, and it used 10-nucleotide random UMIs. TCRdb re-derived calls from the 5' RACE reads in MiXCR, one entry per CDR3 protein. The sample includes roughly 120,000 distinct CDR3 sequences, more than 2.5% of them seen just once. At least ten counts were recorded for this clonotype. Its target is unknown. For the unsorted libraries, 2 million PBMCs stored at -80 C served as input. Sequencing used PBMCs. The clonotype comes from a woman in her twenties or thirties with multiple sclerosis.

The CDR3: CAGAGGQTWEGETQYF. For the CDR3, the DNA is TGTGCCGGGGCGGGGGGACAGACCTGGGAAGGGGAGACCCAGTACTTC. The V gene is TRBV7-2, the J gene TRBJ2-5; tentative D call: TRBD2 (8 bases). V was shortened by 11 bases and J by 5 bases, with 27 bases between the two germline ends. CDR3 length: 16 residues. Germline CDR1 and CDR2: SGHTA and FQGNSA.